This T cell receptor beta chain came from a study of regulatory T cells in long-lasting Graves disease (dated by TCRdb to the early 2020s). Regarding the study in general: In the newly diagnosed Graves' disease group, patients had been taking antithyroid drugs for less than 3 months. Persistent Graves' disease patients were compared with newly diagnosed Graves' disease patients by peripheral blood TCR sequencing and RNA sequencing. The study was conducted in China and was registered as a clinical trial. A total of roughly 33 samples underwent TCR sequencing: some 13 from persistent and roughly 20 from newly diagnosed Graves' disease patients.

This clonotype was counted between two and nine times. Its specific antigen is unknown. No much larger clone is present one base from it, and per-base qualities are unavailable. The library was built by means of multiplex PCR. The listed sequencing device is Illumina HiSeq 4000. iRepertoire HTBI primers and Arm-PCR amplification of CDR3 regions were used to construct TCR beta libraries. Before sequencing, the PCR products underwent gel purification. The original pipeline was this. Across samples, some 62 TRBV and 12 to 15 TRBJ segments were identified and used for gene usage analysis of CDR3 amino acid clonotypes. Filtered high-quality paired reads were merged into contigs using COPE and FqMerger. Contigs were aligned with BLAST to IMGT TRBV, TRBD and TRBJ reference genes, and CDR3 was defined per IMGT. Highly expanded clones were defined as clonotypes with a frequency above 0.1%. Shannon entropy was used to measure repertoire diversity, and the Gini coefficient was used to measure V-J evenness. A clonotype was considered public if more than one individual shared it. The public reads were reanalyzed by TCRdb: fastp trimming at Q25, MiXCR alignment, in-frame beta chains only. CDR3 protein duplicates are merged, each entry listing the most common genes and DNA. The V and J calls come from TCRdb's annotation, not from the publication. Counted in this sample were around 480,000 distinct CDR3 sequences; 15% to 20% of them appeared once. Of the sample, 12% is held by the ten largest clones.

What the work shows at the level of the full study, not this receptor alone: Sequencing and analysis were restricted to the TCR beta chain. The small sample size was acknowledged by the authors as a limitation that may reduce accuracy. More public clonotypes were shared among persistent patients (roughly 3,000) than among newly diagnosed patients (more than 900). Persistent Graves' disease patients showed lower TCR Shannon entropy and fewer highly expanded clones than newly diagnosed patients, suggesting clonal expansion. The study examined only peripheral blood because the primary lesion, thyroid tissue, could not be accessed. Preferential use of TRBV28, TRBJ1-2 and TRBJ2-5 was observed in persistent disease, whereas TRBV20-1 and TRBJ2-1 were favored in newly diagnosed disease.

This specimen's time point label, per the study, means: newly diagnosed GD, antithyroid drugs for less than 3 months. For both TCR sequencing and RNA sequencing, RNA was extracted from PBMCs in TRIzol. The diagnosis of Graves' disease was made according to American Thyroid Association guidelines. Recruitment of patients was carried out at an endocrinology department in Xi'an, China. Each patient gave approximately 9.7 milliliters of peripheral blood, collected in an EDTA anticoagulant tube. PBMCs were isolated by Ficoll Paque Plus density gradient separation without further T cell sorting. An Agilent 2100 Bioanalyzer and agarose gel were used to check RNA quality, while a NanoDrop 2000 measured RNA concentration. The V end loses 9 bases and the J end loses 1 base, and a stretch of 12 bases separates them. From the germline V gene, CDR1 is MNHNS and CDR2 is SASEGT. The CDR3 goes from the cysteine to the phenylalanine over 13 residues. Of all the DNA, just the CDR3 is kept, 39 bases in frame from base 1.

Another study also made use of these data, one on T cells in Graves' hyperthyroidism and ophthalmopathy. The second source states: Stable Graves' hyperthyroidism was defined as the absence of progression to ophthalmopathy over 18 months of follow-up. Hyperthyroidism patients were aged 18 to 65 years and newly diagnosed, with disease duration of less than 2 months. Any patient with an uncontrolled infection, another autoimmune disease, pregnancy or lactation was excluded. Diagnoses relied on clinical symptoms, serum thyroxine and TRAb, thyroid ultrasound and orbital computed tomography. A first-round RT-PCR of the TCR CDR3 used the HTBI primer set with the Qiagen OneStep RT-PCR kit. Most expanded thyroid clonotypes (frequency above 0.001) were also detected in blood, a finding suggesting that blood repertoires may reflect thyroid immune responses. In cross-validation, a model built on a 13 V-J signature told ophthalmopathy apart from stable hyperthyroidism with approximately 90% sensitivity and approximately 84% specificity, and in testing the same model reached 80%/75%. In validation, the model predicted progression to ophthalmopathy with 55% to 71% sensitivity and less than 80% specificity, a median of roughly seven months before onset. To identify distinguishing TCR V-J signatures, a discovery cohort of about 95 patients was used, comprising under 45 with Graves' ophthalmopathy and some 60 with stable Graves' hyperthyroidism. An independent validation cohort of 18 to 20 hyperthyroidism patients and approximately 15 patients who later progressed to ophthalmopathy tested prospective prediction of ophthalmopathy. The 100 discovery patients were divided at random into training and test sets in a 7:3 ratio. Thyroid tissue and blood T-cell repertoires from six Graves' hyperthyroidism patients were also compared in the study. Following sampling, methimazole starting at 30 mg daily was given to hyperthyroidism patients, and high-dose intravenous methylprednisolone was given to ophthalmopathy patients. Libraries were constructed in a second round of multiplex PCR, after which size selection and purification were performed. Libraries were sequenced paired-end with 100 bp reads on an Illumina HiSeq2000. SOAPnuke was used to process the raw data, removing reads that contained adapters or uncalled bases, had a mean Phred below 15, or lacked an exact match to the constant primer or identifier. COPE v1.2.5 was used to merge the high-quality paired reads, and each unique nucleotide sequence was defined as a clonotype. MiTCR v1.1 was used to align clonotypes to the IMGT TRBV, TRBD and TRBJ reference segments. The analysis included only V-J combinations with a frequency above 0.0001, which together covered roughly 99% of the repertoires. A TCS score was defined as the ratio of F50 (clonal expansion) to E x V (chaos), with BLOSUM62-based TCRdist applied between CDR3 peptides within each V-J. Welch's t-statistics and random forest reduced around 550 V-J features to 10 to 15, which were used in a naive Bayes classifier (R e1071). No statistical method was used to set the sample size in advance, and investigators knew the group allocation. The paper describes TCR Vbeta CDR3 sequencing of about 140 peripheral blood samples, made up of about 41 ophthalmopathy patients, around 78 hyperthyroidism patients and 17 progressor patients.

The origin of this receptor is a man aged 35-49 years with Graves disease. Donor details come from another sample of the same person, matched by shared clones. Sequences were derived from peripheral blood mononuclear cells (PBMCs), sampled at new diagnosis, from a patient treated with antithyroid drugs. This sequence uses TRBV6-1 and TRBJ2-5; the D gene lacks a confident call. The CDR3 amino acid sequence is: CASALAVQETQYF. The bases read TGTGCCAGTGCCTTGGCGGTCCAAGAGACCCAGTACTTC.